This T cell receptor (beta chain) was observed in a study of blood T cells in healthy people across ages. V trimming: 4 bases; J trimming: 1 base; junction bases outside the gene matches: 9. The CDR3 totals 17 residues. Per the germline V gene, CDR1 is SGHRS and CDR2 is YFSETQ. Points from the study as a whole: A strong correlation between TCR beta diversity and naive T cell percentage was seen.

A sample-barcoded 5' primer and a J-beta primer mix were used in a second PCR of roughly 7 to 11 cycles. MiXCR was run by TCRdb on the 5' RACE reads, yielding one entry per CDR3 protein. The sample includes about 800,000 distinct CDR3 sequences, around 25% of them seen just once. This clonotype was recorded a few times. Its antigen is undetermined. The same sample was also studied in work on T cells of mothers and their children.

This TCR came from a boy aged 5-17 years in good health. Sequenced: blood. The chain employs TRBV5-1 and TRBJ2-5; 11 nucleotides match TRBD2. CDR3 in DNA: TGCGCCAGCAGCATCGCCGGGACTAGCGGAGCCCAAGAGACCCAGTACTTC. It codes for CASSIAGTSGAQETQYF.